The entry below gives a single T cell receptor (beta chain) sequence along with its context. The ends lost 5 bases at V and 0 bases at J; junction bases unmatched: 9. The CDR3 length is 18 residues. For sequencing, patients were chosen who had shown expansion of CD8+CD57+ cells by flow cytometry. Everyone among the patients had severe acquired aplastic anemia. Genomic DNA provided the template from which TCR beta VDJ and CDR3 profiles were obtained. TCRdb fed the reads into MiXCR, producing one record per CDR3 protein. The table has approximately 200,000 distinct CDR3 sequences, about half seen once; the top ten hold 20%. This sample is drawn from a study of CD8+CD57+ T cells in acquired aplastic anemia. Study details: Each DNA sample taken from sorted CD4+ and CD8+ cells came to around 3.4 ug on average.

The receptor was isolated from a human donor with aplastic anemia. The chain has TRBV12-3 or TRBV12-4 and TRBJ2-3; 12 bases agree with TRBD2. Sequenced material: sorted CD4+, CD8+, or CD8+CD57+ T cells (not recorded which) from PBMCs. The CDR3 region has the DNA TGTGCCAGCAGTCGAACTAGCGGGGGGCCTCCTAGCACAGATACGCAGTATTTT. Protein: CASSRTSGGPPSTDTQYF.